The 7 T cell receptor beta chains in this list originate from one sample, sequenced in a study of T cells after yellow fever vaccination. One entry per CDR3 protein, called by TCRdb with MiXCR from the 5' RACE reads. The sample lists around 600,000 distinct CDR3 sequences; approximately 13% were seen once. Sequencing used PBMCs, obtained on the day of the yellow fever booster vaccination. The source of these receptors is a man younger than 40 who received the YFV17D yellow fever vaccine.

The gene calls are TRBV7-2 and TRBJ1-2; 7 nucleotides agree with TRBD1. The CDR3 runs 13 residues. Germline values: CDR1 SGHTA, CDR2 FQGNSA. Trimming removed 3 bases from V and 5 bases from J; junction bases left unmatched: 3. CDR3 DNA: TGTGCCAGCAGCTTTGGGACAGAGTATGGCTACACCTTC. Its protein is CASSFGTEYGYTF.

As DNA, the CDR3 is TGTGCCAGTACTTCCCGGACAGGGGGGATGAACACTGAAGCTTTCTTT. The encoded protein is CASTSRTGGMNTEAFF. The V call is TRBV19, the J call TRBJ1-1, with 10 bases matching TRBD1. Trimming cost V 7 bases and J 0 bases; bases outside gene matches: 8. Germline V gives CDR1 LNHDA, CDR2 SQIVND (reference sequence). This CDR3 comprises 16 residues. Drawing the rest from reference TRBV19 and TRBJ1-1, the complete variable domain is DGGITQSPKYLFRKEGQNVTLSCEQNLNHDAMYWYRQDPGQGLRLIYYSQIVNDFQKGDIAEGYSVSREKKESFPLTVTSAQKNPTAFYLCASTSRTGGMNTEAFFGQGTRLTVV.

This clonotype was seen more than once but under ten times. CDR3 in amino acids: CASSPDRGLSDTQYF. In DNA form, the CDR3 reads TGCGCCAGCAGCCCAGACAGGGGGCTGTCAGATACGCAGTATTTT. The V call is TRBV5-1, the J call TRBJ2-3; 10 nucleotides align to TRBD1. Looked up from germline, CDR1 is SGHRS and CDR2 is YFSETQ. The CDR3 consists of 15 residues. V shed 4 bases, J shed 4 bases, and the junction held 6 bases outside the gene matches. Complete variable domain (other parts from reference TRBV5-1 and TRBJ2-3): KAGVTQTPRYLIKTRGQQVTLSCSPISGHRSVSWYQQTPGQGLQFLFEYFSETQRNKGNFPGRFSGRQFSNSRSEMNVSTLELGDSALYLCASSPDRGLSDTQYFGPGTRLTVL.

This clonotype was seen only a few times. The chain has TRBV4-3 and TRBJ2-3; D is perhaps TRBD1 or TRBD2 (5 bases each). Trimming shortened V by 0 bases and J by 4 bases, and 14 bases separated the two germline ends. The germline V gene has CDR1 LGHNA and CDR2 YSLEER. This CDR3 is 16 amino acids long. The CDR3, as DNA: TGCGCCAGCAGCCAAGAGGGGGACCCACCCGCAGATACGCAGTATTTT. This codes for CASSQEGDPPADTQYF.

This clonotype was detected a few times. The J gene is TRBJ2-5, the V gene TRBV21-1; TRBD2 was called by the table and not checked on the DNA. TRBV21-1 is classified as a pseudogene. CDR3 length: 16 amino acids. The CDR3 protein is CASSKALGGREETQYF. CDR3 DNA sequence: TGTGCCAGCAGCAAAGCGCTCGGGGGGAGGGAAGAGACCCAGTACTTC.

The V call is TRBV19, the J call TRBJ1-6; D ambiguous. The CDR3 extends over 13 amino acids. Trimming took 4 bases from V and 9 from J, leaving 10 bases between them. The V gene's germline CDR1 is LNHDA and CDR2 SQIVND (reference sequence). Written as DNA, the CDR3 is TGTGCCAGTAGTACCTTGGAGGGTTCACCCCTCCACTTT. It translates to CASSTLEGSPLHF.

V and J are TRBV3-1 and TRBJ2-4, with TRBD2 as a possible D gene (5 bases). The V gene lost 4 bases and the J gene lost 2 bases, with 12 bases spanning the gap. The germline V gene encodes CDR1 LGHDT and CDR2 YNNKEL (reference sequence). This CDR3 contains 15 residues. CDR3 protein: CASSRLTGTKNIQYF. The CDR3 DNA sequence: TGTGCCAGCAGCCGACTAACGGGGACCAAAAACATTCAGTACTTC.